This TCR beta chain was sequenced during a study of blood T cell repertoires in COVID-19. Study details: Nucleic acid was either cDNA or gDNA, and it came from T cells, B-cell-depleted T cells, or PBMCs.

TCRdb keeps only in-frame clones here, not all; method: immunoSEQ multiplex PCR. The repertoire consists of 150,000 or so clones, with over 75% occurring once and the leading ten covering 5% to 6%. Germline CDR1 GTSNPN, CDR2 SVGIG (reference sequence). The CDR3 is made up of 17 amino acids. V was pared by 0 bases and J by 5 bases, with 13 bases of the junction left unmatched. This clone is a singleton in its sample. The age range of participants was 18 to 89 years, with residence in about two dozen US areas. Assignment of participants to cohorts was predicated upon participant-reported clinical history.

The chain joins TRBV30 to TRBJ1-5; TRBD1 aligns across 7 bases. Sequenced sample: PBMCs or T cells enriched from blood (not recorded which). This receptor was obtained from a man aged 40-49 years who had recovered from COVID-19. The CDR3 loop reads CAWSVNRGGGGDQPQHF. For the CDR3, the DNA is TGTGCCTGGAGTGTAAATCGAGGGGGCGGTGGAGATCAGCCCCAGCATTTT.